A selection of T cell receptor beta chains follows, all from one sample in a study of cytomegalovirus exposure and HLA in healthy donors. Only in-frame clones appear in the TCRdb table, and some are missing; sequencing was by immunoSEQ multiplex PCR. This sample has about 200,000 clones; around 79% occur once, and the top ten carry more than 0.35%. The sequencing sample was made of PBMCs. The receptors were sampled from a male donor in good health and CMV-seropositive. Each CDR3 is given with its conserved first and last residue. D genes are given only for firm matches. Clone size is shown for a subset of rows, as once, few, many or a class of expanded clone.

V,D,size,J,CDR3,DNA
TRBV15,TRBD2,NA,TRBJ2-3,CATSTRLAGGSDTQYF,TGTGCCACCAGCACCCGGCTAGCGGGGGGGTCAGATACGCAGTATTTT
TRBV7-8,NA,NA,TRBJ2-7,CASSLVGGLTAYEQYF,TGTGCCAGCAGCTTAGTCGGGGGGCTGACAGCCTACGAGCAGTACTTC
TRBV10-3,TRBD2,NA,TRBJ2-3,CAISESTSGRTDTQYF,TGTGCCATCAGTGAGTCAACTAGCGGGAGGACAGATACGCAGTATTTT
TRBV6-6,TRBD1,once,TRBJ2-5,CASSTGQTRETQYF,TGTGCCAGCAGCACGGGACAGACTCGGGAGACCCAGTACTTC
TRBV2,TRBD1,NA,TRBJ1-4,CASSDRGREKLFF,TGTGCCAGCAGCGACAGGGGACGTGAAAAACTGTTTTTT
TRBV19,NA,NA,TRBJ2-7,CASSMAGTRDYEQYF,TGTGCCAGTAGTATGGCAGGGACAAGGGACTACGAGCAGTACTTC
TRBV6-5,NA,NA,TRBJ2-7,CASSPGSFPYEQYF,TGTGCCAGCAGCCCCGGGAGTTTCCCCTACGAGCAGTACTTC
TRBV15,NA,NA,TRBJ2-7,CATSRDLVNEQYF,TGTGCCACCAGCAGAGATCTTGTTAACGAGCAGTACTTC
TRBV14,NA,once,TRBJ2-1,CASSRGGLSSYNEQFF,TGTGCCAGCAGCCGGGGTGGACTGAGCTCCTACAATGAGCAGTTCTTC
TRBV19,NA,NA,TRBJ1-4,CASSMRAGSTNEKLFF,TGTGCCAGTAGTATGCGGGCGGGATCAACTAATGAAAAACTGTTTTTT
TRBV7-8,TRBD1,NA,TRBJ2-1,CASSVLQGAHNEQFF,TGTGCCAGCAGCGTATTGCAGGGGGCGCACAATGAGCAGTTCTTC
TRBV2,NA,NA,TRBJ1-1,CASAAQPGTEAFF,TGTGCCAGCGCCGCTCAGCCGGGCACTGAAGCTTTCTTT
TRBV14,NA,NA,TRBJ1-2,CASSQREDWGYGYTF,TGTGCCAGCAGCCAACGGGAGGACTGGGGCTATGGCTACACCTTC
TRBV9,NA,NA,TRBJ2-3,CAGSVRPNKQTGDTQYF,TGTGCCGGCAGCGTAAGACCAAATAAACAAACGGGGGATACGCAGTATTTT
TRBV5-1,TRBD1,NA,TRBJ2-2,CASSPYGQGGTGELFF,TGCGCCAGCAGCCCATACGGACAGGGAGGCACCGGGGAGCTGTTTTTT
TRBV6-1,NA,NA,TRBJ2-7,CASSDPGQQHEQYF,TGTGCCAGCAGTGATCCCGGACAGCAGCACGAGCAGTACTTC
TRBV9,NA,NA,TRBJ2-7,CASSVGGNPLYEQYF,TGTGCCAGCAGCGTAGGCGGCAACCCTTTGTACGAGCAGTACTTC
TRBV7-2,TRBD2,NA,TRBJ2-1,CASSFTMATSGSIYEQFF,TGTGCCAGCAGCTTTACTATGGCTACTAGCGGGAGTATCTATGAGCAGTTCTTC
TRBV19,NA,NA,TRBJ2-7,CASSAWTEYEQYF,TGTGCCAGTAGTGCGTGGACAGAGTACGAGCAGTACTTC
TRBV2,TRBD2,NA,TRBJ2-1,CASSALAGEGEQFF,TGTGCCAGCAGTGCACTAGCGGGAGAAGGTGAGCAGTTCTTC
TRBV5-6,NA,NA,TRBJ1-5,CASSSYLYQPQHF,TGTGCCAGCAGCTCCTACCTGTATCAGCCCCAGCATTTT
TRBV5-6,NA,NA,TRBJ1-5,CASSRLGQQVGQPQHF,TGTGCCAGCAGCCGCCTAGGACAGCAGGTCGGGCAGCCCCAGCATTTT
TRBV4-2,TRBD1,NA,TRBJ2-7,CASSRAPTGDEQYF,TGTGCCAGCAGCCGCGCCCCTACAGGGGACGAGCAGTACTTC
TRBV18,NA,NA,TRBJ2-1,CASSQQGFGYNEQFF,TGTGCCAGCTCTCAGCAGGGTTTTGGGTACAATGAGCAGTTCTTC
TRBV7-2,TRBD2,NA,TRBJ2-3,CASFRPAGGGDTQYF,TGTGCCAGCTTCCGCCCAGCGGGGGGCGGTGATACGCAGTATTTT
TRBV30,NA,NA,TRBJ1-1,CAWTPRTEAFF,TGTGCCTGGACCCCCCGCACTGAAGCTTTCTTT
TRBV27,TRBD1,once,TRBJ2-5,CASSLGGQGQETQYF,TGTGCCAGCAGCCTCGGGGGACAGGGGCAAGAGACCCAGTACTTC
TRBV27,NA,NA,TRBJ2-7,CASSYGVAYEQYF,TGTGCCAGCAGCTACGGGGTCGCCTACGAGCAGTACTTC
TRBV25-1,NA,NA,TRBJ1-2,CASSEFEGGRGYTF,TGTGCCAGCAGTGAATTCGAAGGGGGTAGGGGCTACACCTTC
TRBV6-5,TRBD2,NA,TRBJ2-1,CASSYLRGGNEQFF,TGTGCCAGCAGTTACTTGCGGGGGGGCAATGAGCAGTTCTTC
TRBV5-1,NA,few,TRBJ1-1,CASSLAGSPEAFF,TGCGCCAGCAGCCTGGCTGGCAGTCCCGAAGCTTTCTTT
TRBV7-9,TRBD2,NA,TRBJ2-3,CASSSYSGSRADTQYF,TGTGCCAGCAGCTCCTATAGCGGGAGTAGGGCAGATACGCAGTATTTT
TRBV19,NA,NA,TRBJ1-5,CASSMEARSGQPQHF,TGTGCCAGTAGTATGGAAGCGCGGAGCGGTCAGCCCCAGCATTTT
TRBV18,NA,NA,TRBJ2-3,CASSLGQTDTQYF,TGTGCCAGCTCATTGGGGCAGACAGATACGCAGTATTTT
TRBV28,TRBD1,NA,TRBJ2-3,CASSSPGGISTDTQYF,TGTGCCAGCAGTTCCCCAGGGGGCATAAGCACAGATACGCAGTATTTT
TRBV4-2,TRBD2,NA,TRBJ2-3,CASSHPPGLAGNQVGDTQYF,TGTGCCAGCAGCCATCCTCCGGGACTAGCGGGGAATCAAGTAGGAGATACGCAGTATTTT
TRBV6-5,TRBD2,NA,TRBJ2-1,CASSYTSGGSYNEQFF,TGTGCCAGCAGTTACACTAGCGGAGGCTCCTACAATGAGCAGTTCTTC
TRBV5-1,TRBD1,NA,TRBJ1-4,CASSPRDSRNEKLFF,TGCGCCAGCAGCCCACGGGACAGTCGGAATGAAAAACTGTTTTTT
TRBV6-6,TRBD1,NA,TRBJ1-4,CASRLPPGTGNEKLFF,TGTGCCAGCAGACTTCCCCCCGGGACAGGGAATGAAAAACTGTTTTTT
TRBV5-1,TRBD1,NA,TRBJ2-1,CASSGGTGEGDEQFF,TGCGCCAGCAGCGGGGGGACAGGGGAAGGCGATGAGCAGTTCTTC
TRBV20-1,NA,NA,TRBJ1-2,CNHAQGGGYTF,TGCAACCATGCGCAGGGCGGTGGCTACACCTTC
TRBV5-4,NA,NA,TRBJ1-2,CASSLRPTDYGYTF,TGTGCCAGCAGCTTGCGCCCAACAGACTATGGCTACACCTTC
TRBV7-6,NA,NA,TRBJ1-5,CASSLTNQPQHF,TGTGCCAGCAGCTTAACAAATCAGCCCCAGCATTTT
TRBV18,TRBD1,few,TRBJ2-5,CASSPQVGTVRETQYF,TGTGCCAGCTCACCCCAAGTCGGGACAGTCCGGGAGACCCAGTACTTC
TRBV4-2,TRBD1,few,TRBJ2-5,CASSLDRGLGETQYF,TGTGCCAGCAGCCTAGACAGGGGGTTGGGAGAGACCCAGTACTTC
TRBV7-8,NA,few,TRBJ1-1,CASSFYEAANTEAFF,TGTGCCAGCAGCTTCTACGAGGCTGCTAACACTGAAGCTTTCTTT
TRBV28,NA,NA,TRBJ2-4,CASSLYEGAAKNIQYF,TGTGCCAGCAGTTTATACGAGGGTGCAGCCAAAAACATTCAGTACTTC
TRBV28,NA,NA,TRBJ2-7,CASSRPGTKSYEQYF,TGTGCCAGCAGTCGGCCCGGGACAAAGTCCTACGAGCAGTACTTC
TRBV6-5,NA,NA,TRBJ1-3,CASKDTDSGNTIYF,TGTGCCAGCAAAGACACCGACTCTGGAAACACCATATATTTT
TRBV19,NA,NA,TRBJ2-3,CATEGRGDTQYF,TGTGCCACGGAGGGCCGAGGAGATACGCAGTATTTT
TRBV5-5,TRBD1,NA,TRBJ1-3,CASKLDRAGNTIYF,TGTGCCAGCAAACTCGACAGGGCTGGAAACACCATATATTTT
TRBV7-9,TRBD2,NA,TRBJ2-7,CASSLGGGSGGRGLQYF,TGTGCCAGCAGCTTAGGAGGGGGTAGCGGGGGCCGGGGATTGCAGTACTTC
TRBV6-1,NA,NA,TRBJ1-1,CASSDPWTAPNTEAFF,TGTGCCAGCAGTGATCCCTGGACAGCGCCGAACACTGAAGCTTTCTTT